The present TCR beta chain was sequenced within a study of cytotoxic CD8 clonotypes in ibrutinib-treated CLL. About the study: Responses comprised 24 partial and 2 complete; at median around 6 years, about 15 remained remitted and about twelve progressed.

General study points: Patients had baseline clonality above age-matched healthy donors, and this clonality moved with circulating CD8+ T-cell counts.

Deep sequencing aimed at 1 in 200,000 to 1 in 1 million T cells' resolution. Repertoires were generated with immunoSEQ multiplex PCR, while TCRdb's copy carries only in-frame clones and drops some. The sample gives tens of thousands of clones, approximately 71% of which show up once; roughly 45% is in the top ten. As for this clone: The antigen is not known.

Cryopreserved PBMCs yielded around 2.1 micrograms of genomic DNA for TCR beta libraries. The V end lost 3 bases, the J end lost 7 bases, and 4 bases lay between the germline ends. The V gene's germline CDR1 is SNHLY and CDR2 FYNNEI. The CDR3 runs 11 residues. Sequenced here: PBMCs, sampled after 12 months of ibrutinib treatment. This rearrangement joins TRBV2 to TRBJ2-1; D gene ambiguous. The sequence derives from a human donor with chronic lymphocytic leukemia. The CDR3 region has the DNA TGTGCCAGCAGTGATAGGAATGAGCAGTTCTTC. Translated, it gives CASSDRNEQFF.